This TCR beta chain was found in a study of T-cell memory formation after mild COVID-19. General observations from the study: Researchers could not confirm that second-wave clones peaking on day 37 targeted SARS-CoV-2.

Barcoded TCR alpha and TCR beta cDNA libraries with UMIs came from 5'RACE using constant-segment primers. TCRdb used MiXCR to reprocess the 5' RACE reads, holding one entry per CDR3 protein. The sample holds roughly 480,000 distinct CDR3 sequences; around 27% are singletons and the top ten take around 12%. Worth noting for this clonotype: What it recognizes is unknown.

Specimen: PBMCs or a T cell subset sorted from them (not recorded which). This TCR came from an adult woman who had mild COVID-19 (a few samples of this study predate the infection). Cell type and time point are not known.

The CDR3 region has the DNA TGTGCCAGCAGCTTAGGAACAGGGGCGCCGGGGACCCAGTACTTC. Amino acid sequence: CASSLGTGAPGTQYF. The rearrangement uses TRBV7-2 and TRBJ2-5; 7 bases map to TRBD1. V trimming: 1 base; J trimming: 7 bases; junction bases outside the gene matches: 9. Germline-derived CDR1 and CDR2 are SGHTA and FQGNSA. This CDR3 comprises 15 residues.